Below, 26 T cell receptor beta chains from the same sample are listed, as sequenced in a study of vaccination and CD4 T cells after COVID-19. Their target antigens are unknown. Sequencing of cultured CD4+ T cell DNA used the Oncomine TCR Beta short-read assay. TCRdb used MiXCR to reprocess the PCR reads, holding one entry per CDR3 protein. The table lists more than 15,000 distinct CDR3 sequences, over 45% of them singletons. Treatment denoted: roughly 10-day PBMC culture with coronavirus spike peptide pools or control peptides (ViraFEST assay). The sequenced material came from cultured CD4+ T cells from blood. The receptors shown here come from a human donor with COVID-19.

This clonotype was counted only a few times. The rearrangement uses TRBV4-1 and TRBJ2-3; D is possibly TRBD1 or TRBD2 (5 bases each). The germline gives CDR1 MGHRA, CDR2 YSYEKL. The CDR3 sequence is 13 residues long. V was shortened by 5 bases and J by 10 bases, with 16 bases between the two germline ends. The CDR3 sequence is CASSGDLPRAQYF. CDR3 sequence (DNA): TGCGCCAGCAGCGGGGACCTCCCCAGAGCGCAGTATTTT.

A few counts support this clonotype. The J gene is TRBJ1-2, the V gene TRBV20-1; D unresolved. The germline V gene has CDR1 DFQATT and CDR2 SNEGSKA (reference sequence). This CDR3 is built from 15 residues. V gave up 3 bases and J gave up 0 bases, with 14 bases separating them. The DNA for the CDR3 is TGCAGTGCTAGTCGCGAAGGCCAGCCTAACTATGGCTACACCTTC. Amino acid sequence: CSASREGQPNYGYTF.

To note about this clonotype: One end of the junction varies from germline; a read error may be responsible. The chain has TRBV6-1 and TRBJ1-6; no firm D call. Germline values: CDR1 MNHNS, CDR2 SASEGT. This CDR3 is built from 15 residues. In nucleotides, the CDR3 is TGTGCCAGCAGCGCTCTAGGAGGGATGGGTTCACCCCCCCACTTT. Amino acid sequence: CASSALGGMGSPPHF.

The table lists this clonotype with a few counts. J is TRBJ2-4 and V is TRBV7-8; tentative D call: TRBD2 (6 bases). The CDR3 has 14 amino acids. Germline CDR1 and CDR2: SGHVS and FQNEAQ. V was trimmed by 5 bases and J by 1 base, leaving 9 bases between them. CDR3 residues: CASSGGTAKNIQYF. In nucleotides, the CDR3 is TGTGCCAGCAGCGGGGGGACGGCCAAAAACATTCAGTACTTC. Full variable domain (missing parts from reference TRBV7-8 and TRBJ2-4): GAGVSQSPRYKVAKRGQDVALRCDPISGHVSLFWYQQALGQGPEFLTYFQNEAQLDKSGLPSDRFFAERPEGSVSTLKIQRTQQEDSAVYLCASSGGTAKNIQYFGAGTRLSVL.

V is TRBV6-5 and J is TRBJ1-2, with D maybe TRBD1 (6 bases). The V end lost 3 bases, the J end lost 6 bases, and 17 bases lay between the germline ends. Germline assignment: CDR1 MNHEY and CDR2 SVGAGI. The CDR3 is made up of 15 amino acids. CDR3 nucleotides: TGTGCCAGCAGTTATTCCGGTGGACAGCAGAATGGCTACACCTTC. As protein: CASSYSGGQQNGYTF.

This clonotype was counted only a few times. The chain couples TRBV19 to TRBJ1-2; TRBD1 matches 7 bases. Germline V gene sequence: CDR1 LNHDA, CDR2 SQIVND (reference sequence). The CDR3 is made up of 18 amino acids. The ends lost 4 bases at V and 2 bases at J; junction bases unmatched: 16. Written as DNA, the CDR3 is TGTGCCAGTAGTACTCACAGGGGAGGTAGGGGGGCGAACTATGGCTACACCTTC. This gives the protein CASSTHRGGRGANYGYTF.

The gene calls are TRBV4-2 and TRBJ1-2; 9 bases map to TRBD1. The V gene's germline CDR1 is LGHNA and CDR2 YNFKEQ. Trimming took 4 bases from V and 5 from J; bases not matched to a gene: 11. The CDR3 consists of 16 residues. The CDR3 here is CASSRERDRVGYGYTF. CDR3 DNA sequence: TGTGCCAGCAGCCGCGAAAGGGACAGGGTTGGGTATGGCTACACCTTC.

A single count supports this clonotype. The chain combines TRBV6-1 with TRBJ1-2; D uncertain. This CDR3 contains 15 residues. V was cut by 5 bases and J by 3 bases, with 16 bases left in between. CDR1 and CDR2 (germline): MNHNS, SASEGT. CDR3 protein: CASSKSSDGHYGYTF. CDR3 DNA sequence: TGTGCCAGCAGTAAATCCTCCGACGGACACTATGGCTACACCTTC.

The chain joins TRBV7-3 to TRBJ2-5; perhaps TRBD2 as D (5 bases). Germline lookup yields CDR1 SGHTA and CDR2 FQGTGA. The V and J ends lost 1 base and 3 bases respectively, with 9 bases between them. The CDR3 is 14 amino acids. CDR3 nucleotide sequence: TGTGCCAGCAGCTTAAGCTCCGGGAAAGAGACCCAGTACTTC. Translated: CASSLSSGKETQYF.

The chain has TRBV7-9 and TRBJ2-1; the D gene could be TRBD1 or TRBD2 (6 bases each). Germline values: CDR1 SEHNR, CDR2 FQNEAQ (reference sequence). CDR3 size: 14 residues. The ends were cut back, 5 bases at V and 12 bases at J, with 20 bases in the middle. CDR3 in amino acids: CASSKGGQIRVQFF. The CDR3 coding sequence is TGTGCCAGCAGCAAAGGGGGGCAGATCAGGGTGCAGTTCTTC.

V is TRBV5-1 and J is TRBJ1-5; D is possibly TRBD1 (5 bases). Germline V lookup: CDR1 SGHRS, CDR2 YFSETQ. The V and J ends lost 3 bases and 2 bases respectively, with 9 bases between them. This CDR3 spans 14 amino acids. The CDR3, as DNA: TGCGCCAGCAGCTCAGGGTTGGGCAATCAGCCCCAGCATTTT. Translation: CASSSGLGNQPQHF.

The rearrangement uses TRBV5-4 and TRBJ2-1; 15 positions match TRBD2. V was pared by 4 bases and J by 9 bases, with 8 bases of the junction left unmatched. Germline-derived CDR1 and CDR2 are SGHNT and YYREEE (reference sequence). The CDR3 extends over 16 amino acids. CDR3 nucleotide sequence: TGTGCCAGCAGCCAAGGACTAGCGGGGGGGGGAGGTGAGCAGTTCTTC. It yields the protein CASSQGLAGGGGEQFF.

The chain carries TRBV6-1 and TRBJ2-2, with 9 bases that match TRBD2. The CDR3 has 15 amino acids. Germline V gene sequence: CDR1 MNHNS, CDR2 SASEGT. Trimming took 5 bases from V and 1 from J; bases not matched to a gene: 2. CDR3: CASSNSGGNTGELFF. The DNA of the CDR3 is TGTGCCAGCAGTAATAGCGGGGGGAACACCGGGGAGCTGTTTTTT.

This clonotype was observed a few times. The chain carries TRBV6-5 and TRBJ1-1, with a tentative D call TRBD1 (6 bases). V lost 2 bases and J 1 base, leaving 17 bases between the germline ends. The CDR3 length is 17 residues. Germline V gene data show CDR1 as MNHEY and CDR2 as SVGAGI. CDR3 sequence reads: CASSYIRQARGNTEAFF. The CDR3 coding sequence is TGTGCCAGCAGTTACATAAGACAGGCGAGGGGGAACACTGAAGCTTTCTTT.

The J gene is TRBJ2-2, the V gene TRBV5-1; maybe TRBD1 (6 bases). The germline V gene has CDR1 SGHRS and CDR2 YFSETQ. Deletions cut 0 bases from V and 5 bases from J, with 11 bases between. This CDR3 is 15 amino acids long. CDR3 amino acids: CASSLDPGVTGELFF. CDR3 sequence (DNA): TGCGCCAGCAGCTTGGATCCAGGGGTTACCGGGGAGCTGTTTTTT.

This clonotype has just a few counts. The V and J genes are TRBV20-1 and TRBJ1-3; 8 bases match TRBD1. The CDR3 sequence is 17 residues long. Germline V gene data show CDR1 as DFQATT and CDR2 as SNEGSKA (reference sequence). After removal of 6 bases from V and 4 bases from J, the junction contained 17 bases not matched to a gene. The CDR3 DNA reads as TGCAGTGCGGAACCTGGACTAGGGACAGGAGCCGGAAACACCATATATTTT. This encodes CSAEPGLGTGAGNTIYF.

This clonotype has a single count. The DNA of the CDR3 is TGTGCCAGCAGTCGAGCGACAGGGGTTAATGAAAAACTGTTTTTT. This encodes CASSRATGVNEKLFF. The V call is TRBV12-3 or TRBV12-4, the J call TRBJ1-4; 8 bases are shared with TRBD1. The CDR3 runs 15 residues. The V and J ends lost 5 bases and 4 bases, in that order; junction bases with no gene match: 6.

The chain is built from TRBV19 and TRBJ2-5, with TRBD2 matching 10 bases. The CDR3 sequence is 17 residues long. Germline lookup yields CDR1 LNHDA and CDR2 SQIVND (reference sequence). J lost 4 bases, V lost 7 bases, and 15 bases had no gene match. The CDR3 sequence: CASNPQGGLAHGETQYF. DNA of the CDR3: TGTGCCAGTAACCCTCAGGGGGGACTAGCGCATGGAGAGACCCAGTACTTC.

The J gene is TRBJ2-2, the V gene TRBV6-1; 10 nucleotides match TRBD1. The ends lost 5 bases at V and 0 bases at J; junction bases unmatched: 6. Per germline, CDR1 MNHNS and CDR2 SASEGT. This CDR3 spans 17 amino acids. CDR3 region: CASSPKGTGANTGELFF. CDR3 bases: TGTGCCAGCAGTCCTAAGGGGACAGGGGCGAACACCGGGGAGCTGTTTTTT.

This clonotype has a handful of counts. This chain uses TRBV7-6 with TRBJ2-2; TRBD1 matches at 8 bases. Germline-derived CDR1 and CDR2 are SGHVS and FNYEAQ. V lost 1 base to trimming and J lost 7 bases; unmatched junction nucleotides: 5. The CDR3 runs 15 residues. CDR3: CASSLGQGRNGELFF. The CDR3, as DNA: TGTGCCAGCAGCTTAGGACAGGGGAGGAACGGGGAGCTGTTTTTT.

This clonotype has just a few counts. The V gene is TRBV6-1, the J gene TRBJ2-5; TRBD2 agrees at 14 bases. Germline CDR1 MNHNS, CDR2 SASEGT. CDR3 length equals 16 residues. V shed 4 bases, J shed 5 bases, and the junction held 6 bases outside the gene matches. This CDR3 is CASSVTSGGAPETQYF. DNA of the CDR3: TGTGCCAGCAGTGTGACTAGCGGGGGGGCCCCCGAGACCCAGTACTTC.

This rearrangement joins TRBV15 to TRBJ1-4, with D possibly matching TRBD1 (6 bases). CDR1 and CDR2 (germline): LNHNV, YYDKDF (reference sequence). CDR3 length: 14 residues. Trimming shortened V by 6 bases and J by 7 bases, and 15 bases separated the two germline ends. The CDR3 spells CATSPDRWREKLFF. In nucleotides, the CDR3 is TGTGCCACCAGTCCGGACAGATGGCGTGAAAAACTGTTTTTT.

The rearrangement joins TRBV20-1 to TRBJ2-4; 9 positions match TRBD1. Germline V gives CDR1 DFQATT, CDR2 SNEGSKA (reference sequence). The CDR3 has 16 residues. V was pared by 0 bases and J by 0 bases, with 3 bases of the junction left unmatched. CDR3 coding DNA: TGCAGTGCTAGAGATTCGGGACAGGGAGCCAAAAACATTCAGTACTTC. Its protein product is CSARDSGQGAKNIQYF.

This chain links TRBV6-4 with TRBJ1-4, with D possibly being TRBD1 (5 bases). Germline V gene sequence: CDR1 MRHNA, CDR2 SNTAGT. V gave up 2 bases and J gave up 8 bases, with 18 bases separating them. The CDR3 contains 16 residues. The CDR3 DNA reads as TGTGCCAGCAGTGACGGTGGGGCAGGGCGGCGCGAAAAACTGTTTTTT. Amino acid sequence: CASSDGGAGRREKLFF.

The chain joins TRBV10-2 to TRBJ2-5; 8 nucleotides agree with TRBD2. The CDR3 covers 12 residues. Per the germline V gene, CDR1 is WSHSY and CDR2 is SAAADI. Unmatched junction bases numbered 4, after V lost 8 bases and J lost 5 bases. The CDR3 DNA sequence: TGCGCCAGCTCCGGGACTAGGGAGACCCAGTACTTC. This translates into CASSGTRETQYF.

The chain carries TRBV27 and TRBJ2-2; 7 positions match TRBD1. The CDR3 is made up of 16 amino acids. CDR1 MNHEY and CDR2 SMNVEV come from the germline V gene (reference sequence). The ends lost 2 bases at V and 5 bases at J; junction bases unmatched: 8. CDR3 sequence (DNA): TGTGCCAGCAGTTTAAATTTCCACAGGGGAACCGGGGAGCTGTTTTTT. It yields the protein CASSLNFHRGTGELFF.